Shown below are 5 T cell receptor beta chains from a single sample sequenced in a study of cytomegalovirus exposure and HLA in healthy donors. The primer mix had 60 Vbeta and 13 Jbeta primers. Only in-frame clones appear in the TCRdb table, and some are missing; sequencing was by immunoSEQ multiplex PCR. The repertoire holds about 160,000 clones, with roughly 73% as singletons. The source material was PBMCs. These receptors all come from a woman aged 30 to 39 in good health and CMV-seronegative.

CDR3: CASSQVTGMNTEAFF. The CDR3 bases are TGTGCCAGCAGCCAAGTTACAGGGATGAACACTGAAGCTTTCTTT. The chain has TRBV14 and TRBJ1-1, with D possibly being TRBD1 (6 bases). Trimming left V 1 base short and J 0 bases short, with 9 bases between. This CDR3 has 15 residues. Per germline, CDR1 SGHDN and CDR2 FVKESK.

This clone was counted a few times. V gene TRBV7-2 combines with J gene TRBJ2-3, with D unresolved. CDR1 and CDR2 from the germline V gene are SGHTA and FQGNSA. The length of the CDR3 is 12 residues. V was trimmed by 8 bases and J by 4 bases, leaving 10 bases between them. CDR3 coding DNA: TGTGCCAGCGGAGTCTATGCAGATACGCAGTATTTT. Encoded protein: CASGVYADTQYF.

V gene TRBV23-1 combines with J gene TRBJ2-7; possible D gene TRBD1, 6 bases. TRBV23-1 is noted as an ORF with a role that remains uncertain. V shed 6 bases and J shed 4 bases, with 22 bases lying between them. The CDR3 is 16 amino acids. The CDR3 spells CASSLTLQGQTYEQYF. CDR3 nucleotide sequence: TGCGCCAGCAGCCTAACGCTTCAGGGACAAACTTACGAGCAGTACTTC.

The J gene is TRBJ1-2, the V gene TRBV6-1; 7 nucleotides align to TRBD1. Germline V gene sequence: CDR1 MNHNS, CDR2 SASEGT. CDR3 length equals 15 residues. Losses at the gene ends were 5 bases for V and 5 bases for J; bases not matched to a gene: 11. CDR3 bases: TGTGCCAGCAGTCCCCTGGGACAGCCTGATTATGGCTACACCTTC. Translating it yields CASSPLGQPDYGYTF.

This rearrangement joins TRBV11-1 to TRBJ1-1, with 7 bases lining up with TRBD1. The CDR3 has 13 residues. Germline CDR1 reads SGHAT; CDR2 reads FQDESV (reference sequence). J gave up 5 bases and V 5 bases, and 5 bases lay outside the gene matches. The CDR3 spells CASSRDRETEAFF. Written as DNA, the CDR3 is TGTGCCAGCAGCCGCGACAGGGAAACTGAAGCTTTCTTT.